This T cell receptor beta chain emerged from a study of shared clonotypes between healthy human individuals. Looking at the study overall: The study used three CD4 naive, three CD4 memory, two CD8 naive and one CD8 memory plate per donor. General observations from the study: Non-shared clonotypes showed lower generation probabilities than clonotypes common to all four donors.

Profiling relied on immunoSEQ multiplex PCR, and the TCRdb table lists in-frame clones only, not all of them. The table lists about 2.5 million clones, roughly 92% of them singletons. As for this clone: Its antigen remains unidentified.

Germline CDR1 and CDR2: KGHSH and LQKENI. V was pared by 2 bases and J by 2 bases, with 7 bases between. The CDR3 consists of 14 residues. The specimen was naive CD4+ T cells from PBMCs. Subset meaning: CD45RA+ positively selected. The clonotype was recovered from a man aged 18 to 30 in good health. Some clones in this sample may be carry-over from other donors' samples. The chain employs TRBV18 and TRBJ1-5, with no clear D. CDR3 in DNA: TGTGCCAGCTCACCAACCCTAGGCAATCAGCCCCAGCATTTT. Its translation: CASSPTLGNQPQHF.